Listed below are T cell receptor beta chains from one sample, sequenced in a study of patients and donors after allogeneic stem cell transplantation. TCRdb re-derived calls from the RT-PCR reads in MiXCR, one entry per CDR3 protein. Found here are fewer than 500,000 distinct CDR3 sequences, around 15% of them singletons; the top ten hold 6.5% to 7.5%. The sequenced material came from blood, either unsorted or a sorted T cell fraction (not recorded which). The receptors were gathered from a human donor who was either an allogeneic HSCT recipient or a stem cell or donor lymphocyte infusion donor (not recorded which). It is not recorded whose cells these are; they may come from a transplant donor. Each CDR3 is given with its conserved first and last residue. The order of the fields is CDR3 protein, CDR3 DNA, V gene, D gene, J gene, clone size. D genes are given only for firm matches. Size is omitted from some rows. Given values are once, few, many or a class for expanded clones.

CDR3 protein: CAWSHHDRSNEQFF
CDR3 DNA: TGTGCCTGGAGTCACCATGACCGGTCCAATGAGCAGTTCTTC
V gene: TRBV30
D gene: NA
J gene: TRBJ2-1
clone size: NA

CDR3 protein: CASNHDVRNTEAFF
CDR3 DNA: TGTGCCAGCAACCACGACGTCCGGAACACTGAAGCTTTCTTT
V gene: TRBV3-1
D gene: NA
J gene: TRBJ1-1
clone size: many

CDR3 protein: CATSRDRQNTEAFF
CDR3 DNA: TGTGCCACCAGCAGGGACAGACAGAACACTGAAGCTTTCTTT
V gene: TRBV15
D gene: NA
J gene: TRBJ1-1
clone size: many

CDR3 protein: CASGTSGGAREQYF
CDR3 DNA: TGTGCCAGCGGGACTAGCGGGGGGGCCAGAGAGCAGTACTTC
V gene: TRBV3-1
D gene: TRBD2
J gene: TRBJ2-7
clone size: NA

CDR3 protein: CASSTSGTGIQPQHF
CDR3 DNA: TGTGCCAGCAGTACCTCCGGGACAGGGATTCAGCCCCAGCATTTT
V gene: TRBV25-1
D gene: TRBD1
J gene: TRBJ1-5
clone size: NA

CDR3 protein: CASSYRELGGELFF
CDR3 DNA: TGTGCCAGCAGTTACAGGGAGTTGGGCGGGGAGCTGTTTTTT
V gene: TRBV12-3/TRBV12-4
D gene: NA
J gene: TRBJ2-2
clone size: few

CDR3 protein: CASSLPGTVITDTQYF
CDR3 DNA: TGTGCCAGCAGCCTGCCCGGGACAGTGATCACAGATACGCAGTATTTT
V gene: TRBV14
D gene: TRBD1
J gene: TRBJ2-3
clone size: NA

CDR3 protein: CASSFEGTLLGANVLTF
CDR3 DNA: TGCGCCAGCAGCTTTGAGGGGACGCTCCTTGGGGCCAACGTCCTGACTTTC
V gene: TRBV5-1
D gene: NA
J gene: TRBJ2-6
clone size: few

CDR3 protein: CASSVWDAPREQFF
CDR3 DNA: TGTGCCAGCAGCGTATGGGATGCGCCGCGTGAGCAGTTCTTC
V gene: TRBV9
D gene: NA
J gene: TRBJ2-1
clone size: NA

CDR3 protein: CASSRQPTNEKLFF
CDR3 DNA: TGTGCCAGCAGCCGACAGCCAACTAATGAAAAACTGTTTTTT
V gene: TRBV9
D gene: NA
J gene: TRBJ1-4
clone size: many

CDR3 protein: CASSAGPTNIQYF
CDR3 DNA: TGTGCCAGCAGCGCCGGGCCTACCAACATTCAGTACTTC
V gene: TRBV2
D gene: NA
J gene: TRBJ2-4
clone size: NA

CDR3 protein: CASSLRTGADTQYF
CDR3 DNA: TGTGCCAGCAGCTTACGTACTGGCGCAGATACGCAGTATTTT
V gene: TRBV7-6
D gene: NA
J gene: TRBJ2-3
clone size: few

CDR3 protein: CASSFSISYEQYF
CDR3 DNA: TGCGCCAGCAGCTTCTCCATCTCCTACGAGCAGTACTTC
V gene: TRBV5-1
D gene: NA
J gene: TRBJ2-7
clone size: few

CDR3 protein: CASSSRLAGGEQYF
CDR3 DNA: TGTGCCAGCAGCTCTAGACTAGCGGGGGGCGAGCAGTACTTC
V gene: TRBV7-2
D gene: TRBD2
J gene: TRBJ2-7
clone size: few

CDR3 protein: CASSQSSGGASTDTQYF
CDR3 DNA: TGCGCCAGCAGCCAATCTAGCGGGGGGGCCAGTACAGATACGCAGTATTTT
V gene: TRBV5-1
D gene: TRBD2
J gene: TRBJ2-3
clone size: NA

CDR3 protein: CASSQTWEQYF
CDR3 DNA: TGTGCCAGCAGCCAAACGTGGGAGCAGTACTTC
V gene: TRBV3-1
D gene: NA
J gene: TRBJ2-7
clone size: NA

CDR3 protein: CASSQQDGNGYTF
CDR3 DNA: TGCGCCAGCAGCCAACAAGACGGAAATGGCTACACCTTC
V gene: TRBV4-1
D gene: NA
J gene: TRBJ1-2
clone size: few

CDR3 protein: CSARAGRVCTEQFF
CDR3 DNA: TGCAGTGCTAGAGCTGGGAGGGTGTGTACTGAGCAGTTCTTC
V gene: TRBV20-1
D gene: TRBD2
J gene: TRBJ2-1
clone size: NA

CDR3 protein: CASSIYGGGNEQFF
CDR3 DNA: TGCGCCAGCAGCATCTACGGCGGGGGCAATGAGCAGTTCTTC
V gene: TRBV5-1
D gene: TRBD2
J gene: TRBJ2-1
clone size: many

CDR3 protein: CASGHGTGPETQYF
CDR3 DNA: TGTGCCAGCGGTCACGGGACAGGGCCAGAGACCCAGTACTTC
V gene: TRBV7-9
D gene: TRBD1
J gene: TRBJ2-5
clone size: NA

CDR3 protein: CASSALSSPLEQYF
CDR3 DNA: TGCGCCAGCAGCGCGCTGTCGTCCCCCCTCGAGCAGTACTTC
V gene: TRBV5-1
D gene: NA
J gene: TRBJ2-7
clone size: few

CDR3 protein: CASNSGQGRYGYTF
CDR3 DNA: TGTGCCAGCAACTCGGGACAGGGACGCTATGGCTACACCTTC
V gene: TRBV12-3/TRBV12-4
D gene: TRBD1
J gene: TRBJ1-2
clone size: NA

CDR3 protein: CASSPPGLAEETQYF
CDR3 DNA: TGTGCCAGCAGTCCTCCGGGACTAGCGGAAGAGACCCAGTACTTC
V gene: TRBV12-3/TRBV12-4
D gene: TRBD2
J gene: TRBJ2-5
clone size: many

CDR3 protein: CASSYGEGAGELFF
CDR3 DNA: TGTGCCAGCAGTTACGGAGAGGGGGCCGGGGAGCTGTTTTTT
V gene: TRBV6-5
D gene: NA
J gene: TRBJ2-2
clone size: NA

CDR3 protein: CSASLSKNPTEAFF
CDR3 DNA: TGCAGTGCTAGCCTATCGAAGAACCCCACTGAAGCTTTCTTT
V gene: TRBV20-1
D gene: NA
J gene: TRBJ1-1
clone size: few

CDR3 protein: CASRSLRQGSIYEQYF
CDR3 DNA: TGTGCCAGCAGATCCCTCCGACAGGGGTCCATCTACGAGCAGTACTTC
V gene: TRBV6-1
D gene: TRBD1
J gene: TRBJ2-7
clone size: few

CDR3 protein: CAISTGSEAFF
CDR3 DNA: TGTGCCATCAGTACAGGGTCTGAAGCTTTCTTT
V gene: TRBV10-3
D gene: NA
J gene: TRBJ1-1
clone size: many

CDR3 protein: CASSSQGTNQPQHF
CDR3 DNA: TGTGCCAGCAGCTCCCAGGGGACTAATCAGCCCCAGCATTTT
V gene: TRBV12-3/TRBV12-4
D gene: NA
J gene: TRBJ1-5
clone size: NA

CDR3 protein: CASSEPVPGLAGEVDEQFF
CDR3 DNA: TGTGCCAGCAGCGAGCCCGTACCGGGACTAGCGGGAGAAGTAGATGAGCAGTTCTTC
V gene: TRBV9
D gene: TRBD2
J gene: TRBJ2-1
clone size: once

CDR3 protein: CASSLEGRGWTDTQYF
CDR3 DNA: TGTGCCAGCAGCTTAGAAGGCAGGGGCTGGACAGATACGCAGTATTTT
V gene: TRBV11-3
D gene: NA
J gene: TRBJ2-3
clone size: NA

CDR3 protein: CSARDSGETQYF
CDR3 DNA: TGCAGTGCTAGAGACAGTGGGGAGACCCAGTACTTC
V gene: TRBV20-1
D gene: NA
J gene: TRBJ2-5
clone size: few

CDR3 protein: CATSGGGTGAPYEQYF
CDR3 DNA: TGTGCCACCAGTGGGGGGGGGACGGGAGCCCCCTACGAGCAGTACTTC
V gene: TRBV24-1
D gene: TRBD2
J gene: TRBJ2-7
clone size: NA

CDR3 protein: CSARVEGLAGRYNEQFF
CDR3 DNA: TGCAGTGCTAGAGTGGAAGGACTAGCGGGCCGATACAATGAGCAGTTCTTC
V gene: TRBV20-1
D gene: TRBD2
J gene: TRBJ2-1
clone size: NA

CDR3 protein: CASSLRLRLAEAHEQFF
CDR3 DNA: TGTGCCAGCAGTCTGCGCCTGAGACTAGCCGAGGCCCATGAGCAGTTCTTC
V gene: TRBV2
D gene: TRBD2
J gene: TRBJ2-1
clone size: few

CDR3 protein: CSASFGNTIYF
CDR3 DNA: TGCAGTGCTAGTTTTGGAAACACCATATATTTT
V gene: TRBV20-1
D gene: NA
J gene: TRBJ1-3
clone size: NA

CDR3 protein: CASSLAPTVSPLHF
CDR3 DNA: TGTGCCAGCAGTTTAGCCCCAACAGTTTCACCCCTCCACTTT
V gene: TRBV12-3/TRBV12-4
D gene: NA
J gene: TRBJ1-6
clone size: NA

CDR3 protein: CATSTTQGFSETQYF
CDR3 DNA: TGTGCCACCAGCACGACACAGGGGTTCAGCGAGACCCAGTACTTC
V gene: TRBV15
D gene: TRBD1
J gene: TRBJ2-5
clone size: NA

CDR3 protein: CASRAGSNNGAFF
CDR3 DNA: TGCGCCAGCAGGGCCGGGAGTAACAATGGGGCTTTCTTT
V gene: TRBV5-1
D gene: NA
J gene: TRBJ1-1
clone size: once

CDR3 protein: CASSYSTNEQFF
CDR3 DNA: TGTGCCAGCAGTTACTCGACCAATGAGCAGTTCTTC
V gene: TRBV6-2/TRBV6-3
D gene: NA
J gene: TRBJ2-1
clone size: NA

CDR3 protein: CASSQEGLGNNEQFF
CDR3 DNA: TGCGCCAGCAGCCAAGAAGGGCTGGGGAACAATGAGCAGTTCTTC
V gene: TRBV4-3
D gene: NA
J gene: TRBJ2-1
clone size: few

CDR3 protein: CASSQGTAGGYTF
CDR3 DNA: TGCGCCAGCAGCCAAGGTACAGCGGGCGGCTACACCTTC
V gene: TRBV4-3
D gene: NA
J gene: TRBJ1-2
clone size: few

CDR3 protein: CASRSGADSGNTIYF
CDR3 DNA: TGTGCCAGCAGGAGCGGGGCGGACTCTGGAAACACCATATATTTT
V gene: TRBV12-3/TRBV12-4
D gene: NA
J gene: TRBJ1-3
clone size: few

CDR3 protein: CASRDGFTANEKLFF
CDR3 DNA: TGCGCCAGCAGGGATGGGTTCACGGCTAATGAAAAACTGTTTTTT
V gene: TRBV4-1
D gene: NA
J gene: TRBJ1-4
clone size: NA

CDR3 protein: CASRSTGSWYEQYF
CDR3 DNA: TGTGCCAGCAGGTCGACAGGGTCCTGGTACGAGCAGTACTTC
V gene: TRBV12-3/TRBV12-4
D gene: TRBD1
J gene: TRBJ2-7
clone size: few

CDR3 protein: CASSLGTGRRQPQHF
CDR3 DNA: TGCGCCAGCAGCTTGGGTACTGGGAGGAGGCAGCCCCAGCATTTT
V gene: TRBV5-1
D gene: NA
J gene: TRBJ1-5
clone size: few

CDR3 protein: CSVETEDGNTIYF
CDR3 DNA: TGCAGCGTTGAGACAGAAGATGGAAACACCATATATTTT
V gene: TRBV29-1
D gene: NA
J gene: TRBJ1-3
clone size: NA

CDR3 protein: CSASNAGRRGFSTDTQYF
CDR3 DNA: TGCAGTGCTAGTAATGCAGGCCGACGGGGGTTTAGCACAGATACGCAGTATTTT
V gene: TRBV20-1
D gene: NA
J gene: TRBJ2-3
clone size: NA